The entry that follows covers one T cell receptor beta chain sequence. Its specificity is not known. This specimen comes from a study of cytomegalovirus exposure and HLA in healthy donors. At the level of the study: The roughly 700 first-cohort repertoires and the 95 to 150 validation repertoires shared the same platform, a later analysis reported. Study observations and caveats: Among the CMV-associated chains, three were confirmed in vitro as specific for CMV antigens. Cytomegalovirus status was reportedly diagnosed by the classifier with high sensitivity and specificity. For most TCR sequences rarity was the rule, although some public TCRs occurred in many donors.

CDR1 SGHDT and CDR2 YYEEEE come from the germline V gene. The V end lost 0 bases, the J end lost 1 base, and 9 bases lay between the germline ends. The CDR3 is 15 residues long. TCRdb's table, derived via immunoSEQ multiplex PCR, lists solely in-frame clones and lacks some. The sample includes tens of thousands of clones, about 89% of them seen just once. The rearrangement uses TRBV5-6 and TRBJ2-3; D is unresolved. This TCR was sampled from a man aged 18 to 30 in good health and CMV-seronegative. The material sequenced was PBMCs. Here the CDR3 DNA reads TGTGCCAGCAGCTTGGCCCTGGGCGGCACAGATACGCAGTATTTT. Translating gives CASSLALGGTDTQYF.